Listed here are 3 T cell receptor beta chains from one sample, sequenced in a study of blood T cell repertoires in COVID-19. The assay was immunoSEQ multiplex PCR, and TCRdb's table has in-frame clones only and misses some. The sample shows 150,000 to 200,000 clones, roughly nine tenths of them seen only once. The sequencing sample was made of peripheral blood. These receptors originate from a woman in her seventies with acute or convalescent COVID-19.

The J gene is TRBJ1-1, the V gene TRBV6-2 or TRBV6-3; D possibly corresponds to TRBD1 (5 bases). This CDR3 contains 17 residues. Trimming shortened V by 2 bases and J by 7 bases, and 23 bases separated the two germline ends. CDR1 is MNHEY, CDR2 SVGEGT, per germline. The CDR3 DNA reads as TGTGCCAGCAGTTACGCGGTTAGGGGCAGGGTAGCCGGTGAAGCTTTCTTT. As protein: CASSYAVRGRVAGEAFF.

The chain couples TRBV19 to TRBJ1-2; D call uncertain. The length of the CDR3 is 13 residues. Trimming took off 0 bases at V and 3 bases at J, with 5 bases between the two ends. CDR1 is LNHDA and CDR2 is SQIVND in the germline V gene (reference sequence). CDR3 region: CASSIDPYYGYTF. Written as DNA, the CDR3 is TGTGCCAGTAGTATAGATCCCTACTATGGCTACACCTTC.

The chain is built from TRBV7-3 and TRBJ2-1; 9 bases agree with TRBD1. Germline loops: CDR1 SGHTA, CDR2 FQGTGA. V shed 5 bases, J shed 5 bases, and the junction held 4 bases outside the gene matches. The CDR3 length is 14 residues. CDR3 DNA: TGTGCCAGCAGCGTAGGGACAGGGAACAATGAGCAGTTCTTC. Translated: CASSVGTGNNEQFF.